This T cell receptor (beta chain) derives from a study of shared clonotypes between healthy human individuals (TCRdb year 2020). Study-level background: The cohort comprised a couple of women and a few men aged 18 to 49 years. To increase sequencing depth and limit assay-specific biases, TCR repertoire library preparation and sequencing were carried out by different laboratories using diverse techniques. For each donor, three plates each were used for CD4 naive and CD4 memory, two plates were used for CD8 naive, and one plate was used for CD8 memory. The study deeply sequenced blood TCR repertoires of five healthy adults to estimate repertoire size and the extent of clonotype sharing between individuals. Leukapheresis yielded between about 0.85 and 9 billion PBMCs per donor. Results and caveats for the whole study, not just this receptor: The genetic and exposure-history diversity represented was limited by the small number of donors. Only blood was sampled, and tissue TCR repertoires likely differ from those in blood. Naive subsets generally had larger estimated clonotype richness than memory subsets. Sharing across several donors was observed for about 5% of naive CD4, less than 4% of naive CD8, around 2.5% of memory CD4, and around 0.4% of memory CD8 clonotypes. Compared with non-shared clonotypes, the clonotypes found in all four sorted-subset donors had higher generation probabilities. Pairwise subsampling led to the expectation that sequencing depth would affect the degree of clonotype sharing among donors. Even with the large sequencing depth, rarefaction of the sorted-subset datasets indicated that sequencing was incomplete.

Using the deep immunoSEQ assay, multiplex PCR amplified TCR CDR3 regions from genomic DNA. Extracted genomic DNA from each cell subset was distributed evenly across all wells of several immunoSEQ 96-well plates, and each plate was treated as a replicate. For sorted subsets, around 200 ng genomic DNA, equal to 30,000 or so T cell genomes, was loaded into each replicate PCR. The purified libraries were quantified using a Qubit 3.0 fluorometer, sized with a Bioanalyzer 2100, and then quantified again using the KAPA Library Quantification kit. A separate single-read 150-cycle Illumina NextSeq 550 flow cell was used to sequence each immunoSEQ 96-well plate. In the source study's methods: Because the immunoSEQ output included only junctional sequences and no quality scores, the filtering could not be the same as the filtering used for full-length reads. To assign V/J genes and CDR3, sequences were annotated against IMGT germline references using PyIR, a Python wrapper for IgBLAST v1.9. Any read was removed if the V/J assignment was weak (E-value above 1e-6), the CDR3 was missing, or the read contained stop codons, out-of-frame junctions, or ambiguous translated residues. V3J clonotypes were defined by identical inferred V gene, J gene, and CDR3 amino acid sequence. To compute the percentage overlap between repertoires, the number of shared unique clonotypes was divided by the size of the smaller repertoire. Richness of each repertoire was evaluated using RTK rarefaction, the Chao1 estimator, and Recon v2.1 estimates of unobserved clonotypes. For all TCRbeta clonotypes obtained by the gDNA method from several donors, generation probabilities were computed with OLGA. TCRdb took this table from immuneACCESS and kept in-frame rearrangements with V and J called. Such tables lack part of the clones; where checked against another copy, unresolved V genes explain under half of the gap, and the rest is unexplained. Clonal size and the V and J genes are those of that table, whereas D and trimming came from the DNA. A total of about 1,800,000 clones appear in this sample, roughly 95% of them only once. The ten largest clones take up around 1.2% of the sample.

In the case of this clone: Its antigen is not yet known. No base-level quality is on record; no much larger clone is a single base apart.

CD8 naive samples were CD45RO-negative cells positively selected for CCR7, giving a CD45RA+CCR7+ population that excluded TemRA cells. The donors were healthy, HIV-negative adults who had no recently reported acute infections or vaccinations. All donors were Caucasian adults living in Nashville, Tennessee, USA. After blood collection by leukapheresis, PBMCs were isolated using Ficoll-Histopaque density gradient centrifugation and then cryopreserved in the vapor phase of liquid nitrogen. Analytical flow cytometry was used to check the purity and quantity of every magnetically sorted T cell population. Genomic DNA was isolated from each sorted fraction and quantified by UV absorbance on a Nanodrop 2000c. V loses 2 bases, J loses 0 bases, and the germline ends lie 16 bases apart. The CDR3 sequence holds 17 residues, the cysteine and phenylalanine included. Just the 51-base CDR3 DNA is kept, in frame starting at base 1. Looking up the germline V gene yields CDR1 SGHAT and CDR2 FQNNGV.

The sequence derives from a man aged 18-30 years in good health. The rearranged chain carries TRBV11-2 and TRBJ2-5; a tentative D match to TRBD2 spans 5 bases. The source material was naive CD8+ T cells sorted from blood. Read against the paper, the sample's cell subset or site label means: CD45RA+CCR7+. The bases are TGTGCCAGCAGCTTAACCCCCGATAGCGCTTACCAAGAGACCCAGTACTTC. Its protein product is CASSLTPDSAYQETQYF. Reference TRBV11-2 and TRBJ2-5 proteins supply the regions before and after the CDR3; the full variable domain is: EAGVAQSPRYKIIEKRQSVAFWCNPISGHATLYWYQQILGQGPKLLIQFQNNGVVDDSQLPKDRFSAERLKGVDSTLKIQPAKLEDSAVYLCASSLTPDSAYQETQYFGPGTRLLVL.